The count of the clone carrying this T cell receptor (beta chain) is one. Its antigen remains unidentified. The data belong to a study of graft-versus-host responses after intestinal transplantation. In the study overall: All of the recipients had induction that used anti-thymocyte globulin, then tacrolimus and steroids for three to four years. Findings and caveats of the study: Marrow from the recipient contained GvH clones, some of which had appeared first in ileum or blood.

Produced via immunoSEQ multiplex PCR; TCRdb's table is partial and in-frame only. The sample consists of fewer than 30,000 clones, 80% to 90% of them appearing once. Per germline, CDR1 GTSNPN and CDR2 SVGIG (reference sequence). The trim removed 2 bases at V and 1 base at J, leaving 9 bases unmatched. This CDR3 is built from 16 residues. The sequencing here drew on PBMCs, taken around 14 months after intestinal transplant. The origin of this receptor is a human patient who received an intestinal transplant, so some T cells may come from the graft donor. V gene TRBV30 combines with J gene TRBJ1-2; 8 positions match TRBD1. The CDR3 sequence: CAWSPSGQGGNYGYTF. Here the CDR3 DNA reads TGTGCCTGGAGTCCCTCAGGACAGGGTGGTAACTATGGCTACACCTTC.